The rows below give T cell receptor beta chains drawn from one sample of a study of blood T cells in healthy people across ages. One entry per CDR3 protein results from TCRdb running MiXCR on the 5' RACE reads. The sample lists roughly 1,100,000 distinct CDR3 sequences, less than 25% occurring once. The same specimen was also included in a second study, on T cells of mothers and their children.

Sequenced input: blood. These receptors originate from a girl aged 2-10 years in good health. Each CDR3 is given with its conserved first and last residue. Each record gives: J gene, V gene, clone size, D gene, CDR3 length, CDR3 DNA, CDR3 protein. The D gene is left open where the match is weak. A row's size may be missing; if present it is once, few, many or a size class.

>TRBJ1-5|TRBV5-6|few|NA|14
TGTGCCAGCAGCTTCGGCAGGGAAGGTCAGCCCCAGCATTTT
CASSFGREGQPQHF
>TRBJ2-7|TRBV12-3/TRBV12-4|few|NA|14
TGTGCCAGCAGTTTGAAGGGGATGGTCTACGAGCAGTACTTC
CASSLKGMVYEQYF
>TRBJ1-4|TRBV18|few|NA|16
TGTGCCAGCTCACCCTCATTGGTTGGGACGGAAGAAAAACTGTTTTTT
CASSPSLVGTEEKLFF
>TRBJ2-5|TRBV10-3|few|NA|14
TGTGCCATCACTACCGGACTACCTGGGGAGACCCAGTACTTC
CAITTGLPGETQYF
>TRBJ2-5|TRBV28|few|NA|15
TGTGCCAGCAGTTTTTTTCCCGACCGGGGGGAGACCCAGTACTTC
CASSFFPDRGETQYF
>TRBJ2-7|TRBV12-3/TRBV12-4|few|NA|13
TGTGCCAGCAGTATAGGAGGCCTCTACGAGCAGTACTTC
CASSIGGLYEQYF
>TRBJ2-3|TRBV7-9|NA|TRBD2|16
TGTGCCAGCAGCCCCGGACTAGCTCGGGAACTAGATACGCAGTATTTT
CASSPGLARELDTQYF
>TRBJ1-5|TRBV6-1|NA|NA|14
TGTGCCAGCAGTGAAGCGGATACCCGTCAGCCCCAGCATTTT
CASSEADTRQPQHF
>TRBJ1-1|TRBV29-1|NA|NA|10
TGCAGCGTGGGAGACTCACAGGCTTTCTTT
CSVGDSQAFF
>TRBJ2-3|TRBV5-1|NA|TRBD2|18
TGCACCAGCACGGCAGGACTAGCGGGGTTATCTAGCACAGATACGCAGTATTTT
CTSTAGLAGLSSTDTQYF
>TRBJ1-1|TRBV11-2|few|TRBD1|15
TGTGCCAGCAGCTTAGATGGGACAGAGGGGACTGAAGCTTTCTTT
CASSLDGTEGTEAFF
>TRBJ2-6|TRBV24-1|few|NA|14
TGTGCCACCGGGCCTAGTTCTGGGGCCAACGTCCTGACTTTC
CATGPSSGANVLTF
>TRBJ2-7|TRBV28|NA|TRBD2|17
TGCGCCAGCAGTCCTTCGTTCTCTAGCGGAGCTCACTACGAGCAGTACTTC
CASSPSFSSGAHYEQYF
>TRBJ2-5|TRBV28|NA|TRBD2|14
TGTGCCAGCAGTTTTCTAGCGGCCAAAGAGACCCAGTACTTC
CASSFLAAKETQYF
>TRBJ1-6|TRBV18|few|NA|13
TGTGCCAGCTCACAGGGTCTAGAGTCACCCCTCCACTTT
CASSQGLESPLHF
>TRBJ2-3|TRBV24-1|few|NA|18
TGTGCCACCAGTGATTTGAGTCCAAAGAGCGAACACACAGATACGCAGTATTTT
CATSDLSPKSEHTDTQYF
>TRBJ1-2|TRBV28|NA|NA|15
TGTGCCAGCAGTTTTTACAGGAAGAACGGATATGGCTACACCTTC
CASSFYRKNGYGYTF
>TRBJ2-2|TRBV6-5|NA|NA|14
TGTGCCAGCAGTTACTCCTTACTCGGCGGGGAGCTGTTTTTT
CASSYSLLGGELFF
>TRBJ1-2|TRBV7-2|few|TRBD1|16
TGTGCCAGCAGTCTTAACCCGAGGACAGGGAGCTATGGCTACACCTTC
CASSLNPRTGSYGYTF
>TRBJ2-7|TRBV29-1|few|TRBD1|13
TGCAGCGTTGAAACAGGGGGGACCCACGAGCAGTACTTC
CSVETGGTHEQYF
>TRBJ2-5|TRBV5-6|NA|NA|16
TGTGCCAGCAGCCCTTATCTAGCGCATGCCCAAGAGACCCAGTACTTC
CASSPYLAHAQETQYF
>TRBJ2-5|TRBV4-3|NA|TRBD2|16
TGCGCCAGCAGCCATTACCTAGCGGGGGATATGGAGACCCAGTACTTC
CASSHYLAGDMETQYF
>TRBJ2-5|TRBV7-2|few|NA|15
TGTGCCAGCAGCTTAGGGGCCCCCTTCCGAGAGACCCAGTACTTC
CASSLGAPFRETQYF
>TRBJ2-5|TRBV28|many|NA|11
TGTGCCAGCAGGTTAATGGAGACCCAGTACTTC
CASRLMETQYF
>TRBJ1-2|TRBV7-9|few|TRBD1|15
TGTGCCAGCATAACACAGGGGAGCAAGGAGAGAGGCTACACCTTC
CASITQGSKERGYTF
>TRBJ2-5|TRBV7-2|NA|NA|13
TGTGCCAGCAGCTACGCACCGGGAGAGACCCAGTACTTC
CASSYAPGETQYF
>TRBJ2-5|TRBV12-3/TRBV12-4|few|TRBD1|14
TGTGCCAGCAGCCCTTCACAGGGGGGAGAGACCCAGTACTTC
CASSPSQGGETQYF
>TRBJ2-7|TRBV5-1|few|TRBD2|14
TGCGCCAGCTCGACGTCGGGAGGGCCAAACGAGCAGTACTTC
CASSTSGGPNEQYF
>TRBJ2-3|TRBV10-3|NA|TRBD2|15
TGTGCCATCACGGGGACTAGCGGGGACACAGATACGCAGTATTTT
CAITGTSGDTDTQYF